This TCR beta chain was retrieved from a study of cytomegalovirus exposure and HLA in healthy donors. In the PCR, 60 Vbeta and 13 Jbeta primers were used. TCRdb's table, derived via immunoSEQ multiplex PCR, lists solely in-frame clones and lacks some. The data hold about 130,000 clones, with about 80% observed a single time. A word on this clone: Its target is not known.

Study observations and caveats: HLA restriction was apparent for most CMV-associated TCR beta chains in a later analysis. Some 150 TCR beta chains were listed as cytomegalovirus-associated. More clonal expansion characterized HLA-associated TCR beta chains than equally common others in a later analysis. Most of the TCR beta V segments (in an earlier analysis) were productive either about 87% or about 30% of the time.

V gave up 1 base and J gave up 7 bases, with 11 bases separating them. The CDR3 length is 14 residues. Looked up from germline, CDR1 is SGHDT and CDR2 is YYEEEE. Sample: PBMCs. This TCR came from a boy between 2 and 10 years old in good health and CMV-seronegative. The V gene is TRBV5-6, the J gene TRBJ2-2; no definite D call. This CDR3 reads CASSLIGPVGELFF. The CDR3 DNA is TGTGCCAGCAGCTTGATTGGCCCAGTCGGGGAGCTGTTTTTT.